This T cell receptor (beta chain) stems from a study of cytotoxic CD8 clonotypes in ibrutinib-treated CLL. Repertoires were generated with immunoSEQ multiplex PCR, while TCRdb's copy carries only in-frame clones and drops some. The sample has about 86,000 clones, 70% to 90% seen once. V was pared by 10 bases and J by 10 bases, with 30 bases between. The CDR3 length is 16 residues. Germline-derived CDR1 and CDR2 are SGHRS and YFSETQ. The chain carries TRBV5-1 and TRBJ2-1, with D maybe TRBD2 (5 bases). Sequencing used PBMCs, obtained before ibrutinib treatment. The receptor was derived from a human donor with chronic lymphocytic leukemia. This chain's CDR3 is CAPEIREGENRNEQFF. The CDR3 DNA sequence: TGCGCCCCCGAAATTCGAGAGGGAGAAAATCGTAACGAGCAGTTCTTC.